Listed below are T cell receptor beta chains from one sample, sequenced in a study of blood T cell repertoires in COVID-19. Data came from immunoSEQ multiplex PCR; TCRdb stores just in-frame clones and leaves some out. The data show 270,000 or so clones, with approximately 90% seen just once and about 1.2% held by the top ten. The sequenced sample was PBMCs or T cells enriched from blood (not recorded which). The receptors come from a woman aged 40 to 50 with acute COVID-19. The conserved cysteine and the conserved F or W are not part of the CDR3 here. Clone size is shown for a subset of rows, as once, few, many or a class of expanded clone.

CDR3 protein: ASSSPPTETAATEAF
clone size: NA
V gene: TRBV28
J gene: TRBJ1-1

CDR3 protein: ASSLLLRQNTEAF
clone size: NA
V gene: TRBV7-2
J gene: TRBJ1-1

CDR3 protein: AWMGDRIYGYT
clone size: NA
V gene: TRBV30
J gene: TRBJ1-2

CDR3 protein: ASSFLMNTEAF
clone size: NA
V gene: TRBV13
J gene: TRBJ1-1

CDR3 protein: ASSPRDRVRPEAF
clone size: NA
V gene: TRBV19
J gene: TRBJ1-1

CDR3 protein: ASSEQGRVFYEQY
clone size: NA
V gene: TRBV6-1
J gene: TRBJ2-7

CDR3 protein: ASSLGGRDQPQH
clone size: NA
V gene: TRBV5-8
J gene: TRBJ1-5

CDR3 protein: AWSVSSYGYT
clone size: NA
V gene: TRBV30
J gene: TRBJ1-2

CDR3 protein: AWSRTGGELKPQH
clone size: NA
V gene: TRBV30
J gene: TRBJ1-5

CDR3 protein: ASSPRGFANEKLF
clone size: NA
V gene: TRBV28
J gene: TRBJ1-4

CDR3 protein: ASNPPEGADNEQF
clone size: NA
V gene: TRBV7-8
J gene: TRBJ2-1

CDR3 protein: ASRGGSHGYT
clone size: NA
V gene: TRBV25-1
J gene: TRBJ1-2

CDR3 protein: ASSRPAETGGNYGYT
clone size: NA
V gene: TRBV4-3
J gene: TRBJ1-2

CDR3 protein: ASNPGGDRNTIY
clone size: few
V gene: TRBV19
J gene: TRBJ1-3

CDR3 protein: ASRGQVNTEAF
clone size: NA
V gene: TRBV5-6
J gene: TRBJ1-1

CDR3 protein: ASSSGTTNEKLF
clone size: NA
V gene: TRBV18
J gene: TRBJ1-4

CDR3 protein: ASSEYGGTEAF
clone size: NA
V gene: TRBV25-1
J gene: TRBJ1-1

CDR3 protein: ASSIGTVATNEKLF
clone size: once
V gene: TRBV19
J gene: TRBJ1-4

CDR3 protein: ASSLVASEPYTEAF
clone size: NA
V gene: TRBV11-2
J gene: TRBJ1-1

CDR3 protein: ASSTPTGGGKGTEAF
clone size: NA
V gene: TRBV7-9
J gene: TRBJ1-1

CDR3 protein: ASSEGEEDIQY
clone size: once
V gene: TRBV19
J gene: TRBJ2-4

CDR3 protein: ASSPRQASLYEQY
clone size: NA
V gene: TRBV7-9
J gene: TRBJ2-7

CDR3 protein: ASSRGTSGTSNTDTQY
clone size: NA
V gene: TRBV5-4
J gene: TRBJ2-3

CDR3 protein: ASSRRSSSGNTIY
clone size: NA
V gene: TRBV4-1
J gene: TRBJ1-3

CDR3 protein: ASSPGTSGITDTQY
clone size: NA
V gene: TRBV4-3
J gene: TRBJ2-3

CDR3 protein: ASSFQGQGHYEQY
clone size: NA
V gene: TRBV27
J gene: TRBJ2-7

CDR3 protein: ASSLSGQGSPLH
clone size: NA
V gene: TRBV27
J gene: TRBJ1-6

CDR3 protein: ASSRDRAGDTEAF
clone size: NA
V gene: TRBV4-2
J gene: TRBJ1-1

CDR3 protein: ASSYVTGTTEAF
clone size: once
V gene: TRBV11-2
J gene: TRBJ1-1

CDR3 protein: ASSVEGGRYDNEQF
clone size: NA
V gene: TRBV9
J gene: TRBJ2-1

CDR3 protein: ASSQQYNEQF
clone size: few
V gene: TRBV16
J gene: TRBJ2-1

CDR3 protein: ASSLGRTGFPINT
clone size: NA
V gene: TRBV5-4
J gene: TRBJ1-2

CDR3 protein: ASNRQGDNSPLH
clone size: NA
V gene: TRBV2
J gene: TRBJ1-6

CDR3 protein: ASRDADRGFEKLF
clone size: NA
V gene: TRBV6-5
J gene: TRBJ1-4

CDR3 protein: ASRYSGTGVPGYT
clone size: NA
V gene: TRBV5-4
J gene: TRBJ1-2

CDR3 protein: ASSWGPGRGDTQY
clone size: NA
V gene: TRBV5-1
J gene: TRBJ2-3

CDR3 protein: ASSTGQAATSPGYT
clone size: few
V gene: TRBV5-1
J gene: TRBJ1-2

CDR3 protein: ASTLRAGNDEQY
clone size: NA
V gene: TRBV6-5
J gene: TRBJ2-7

CDR3 protein: ASSSRGRGGGYT
clone size: NA
V gene: TRBV28
J gene: TRBJ1-2

CDR3 protein: ASRETGESSPLH
clone size: NA
V gene: TRBV7-9
J gene: TRBJ1-6

CDR3 protein: ASSLGRLSNTEAF
clone size: NA
V gene: TRBV5-1
J gene: TRBJ1-1

CDR3 protein: ASSLGQGRNQPQH
clone size: few
V gene: TRBV28
J gene: TRBJ1-5

CDR3 protein: SVSGGTQETQY
clone size: once
V gene: TRBV29-1
J gene: TRBJ2-5

CDR3 protein: ASSVLGRTGQFYGYT
clone size: NA
V gene: TRBV25-1
J gene: TRBJ1-2

CDR3 protein: ASNGQGVQETQY
clone size: NA
V gene: TRBV5-1
J gene: TRBJ2-5

CDR3 protein: ASSPRDLNTEAF
clone size: NA
V gene: TRBV5-4
J gene: TRBJ1-1

CDR3 protein: ASSLGQGAAQAEAF
clone size: NA
V gene: TRBV18
J gene: TRBJ1-1

CDR3 protein: ASNGGSREGNEQF
clone size: NA
V gene: TRBV28
J gene: TRBJ2-1